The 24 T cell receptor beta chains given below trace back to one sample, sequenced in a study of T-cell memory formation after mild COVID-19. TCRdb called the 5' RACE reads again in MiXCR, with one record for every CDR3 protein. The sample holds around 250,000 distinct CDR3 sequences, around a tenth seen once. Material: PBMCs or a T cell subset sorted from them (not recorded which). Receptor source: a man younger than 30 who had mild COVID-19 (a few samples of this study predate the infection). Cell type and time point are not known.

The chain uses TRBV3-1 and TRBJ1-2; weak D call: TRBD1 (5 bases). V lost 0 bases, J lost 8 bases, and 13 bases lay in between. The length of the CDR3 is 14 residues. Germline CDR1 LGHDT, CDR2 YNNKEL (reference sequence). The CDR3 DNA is TGTGCCAGCAGCCAAGATCGGGGGGAATCCGGCTACACCTTC. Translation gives CASSQDRGESGYTF.

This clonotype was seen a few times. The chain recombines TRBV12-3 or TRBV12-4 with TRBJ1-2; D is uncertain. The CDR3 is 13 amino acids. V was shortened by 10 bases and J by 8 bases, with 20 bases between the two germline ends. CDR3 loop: CANPTESSRGYTF. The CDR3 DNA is TGTGCCAACCCGACGGAGTCTTCACGGGGCTACACCTTC.

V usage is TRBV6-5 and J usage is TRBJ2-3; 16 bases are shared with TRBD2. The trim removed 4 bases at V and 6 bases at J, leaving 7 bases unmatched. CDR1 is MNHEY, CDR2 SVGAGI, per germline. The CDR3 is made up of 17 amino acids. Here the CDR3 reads CASSLTGTSGGVDTQYF. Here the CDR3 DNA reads TGTGCCAGCAGTTTAACCGGGACTAGCGGGGGGGTTGATACGCAGTATTTT.

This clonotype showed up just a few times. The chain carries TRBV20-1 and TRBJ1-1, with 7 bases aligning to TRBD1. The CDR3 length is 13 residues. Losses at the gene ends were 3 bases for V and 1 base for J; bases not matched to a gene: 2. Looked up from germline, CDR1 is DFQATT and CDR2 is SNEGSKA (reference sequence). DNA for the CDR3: TGCAGTGCTAGGTGGGACAGGAACACTGAAGCTTTCTTT. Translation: CSARWDRNTEAFF.

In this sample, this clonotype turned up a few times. The CDR3 coding sequence is TGTGCCAGCAGTGAAGGTCAGACAGCTTTCTTT. Protein sequence: CASSEGQTAFF. The chain employs TRBV2 and TRBJ1-1; D gene uncertain. V was clipped by 1 base and J by 10 bases, with 7 bases between them. The V gene's germline CDR1 is SNHLY and CDR2 FYNNEI. The CDR3 covers 11 residues.

The DNA for the CDR3 is TGTGCCAGCAGCTTAGCCAGGGGGCGCCGTGAGACCCAGTACTTC. This translates into CASSLARGRRETQYF. This chain links TRBV11-2 with TRBJ2-5, with 8 bases lining up with TRBD1. The CDR3 runs to 15 residues. Germline CDR1 reads SGHAT; CDR2 reads FQNNGV. V lost 1 base, J lost 5 bases, and 6 bases stayed unmatched.

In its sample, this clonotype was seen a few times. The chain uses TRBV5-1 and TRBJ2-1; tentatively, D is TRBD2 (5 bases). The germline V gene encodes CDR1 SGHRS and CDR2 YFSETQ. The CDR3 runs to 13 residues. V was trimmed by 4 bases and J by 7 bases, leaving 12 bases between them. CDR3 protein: CASSPDPGNEQFF. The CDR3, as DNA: TGCGCCAGCAGCCCGGATCCGGGAAATGAGCAGTTCTTC.

CDR3 amino acids: CAISIRDEQFF. Here the CDR3 DNA reads TGTGCCATCAGTATAAGGGATGAGCAGTTCTTC. The chain employs TRBV10-3 and TRBJ2-1; unclear D gene. V dropped 5 bases and J dropped 8 bases, with 7 bases sitting between them. The CDR3 has 11 amino acids. CDR1 is ENHRY and CDR2 is SYGVKD in the germline V gene.

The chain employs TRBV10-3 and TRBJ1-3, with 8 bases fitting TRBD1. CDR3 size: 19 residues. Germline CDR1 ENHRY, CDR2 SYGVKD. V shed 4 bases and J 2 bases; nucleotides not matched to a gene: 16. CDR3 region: CAISGTRTGTVIAGNTIYF. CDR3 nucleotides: TGTGCCATCAGTGGGACCCGGACAGGGACTGTGATAGCTGGAAACACCATATATTTT.

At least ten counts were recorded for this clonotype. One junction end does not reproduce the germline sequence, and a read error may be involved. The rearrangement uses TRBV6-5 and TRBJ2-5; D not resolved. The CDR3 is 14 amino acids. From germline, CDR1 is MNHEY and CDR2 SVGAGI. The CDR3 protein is CASSYSGKQATQYF. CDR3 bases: TGTGCCAGCAGTTACTCTGGTAAACAAGCGACCCAGTACTTC.

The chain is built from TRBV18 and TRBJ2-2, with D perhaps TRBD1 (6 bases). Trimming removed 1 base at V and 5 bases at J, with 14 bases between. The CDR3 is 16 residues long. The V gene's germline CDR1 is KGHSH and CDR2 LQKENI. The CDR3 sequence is CASSPRIVRGTGELFF. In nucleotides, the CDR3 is TGTGCCAGCTCACCACGGATAGTCAGGGGTACCGGGGAGCTGTTTTTT.

This chain's CDR3 is CSAMGSYSNQPQHF. The CDR3 DNA follows: TGCAGTGCTATGGGGAGTTATAGCAATCAGCCCCAGCATTTT. The rearrangement joins TRBV20-1 to TRBJ1-5; D gene unclear. The germline gives CDR1 DFQATT, CDR2 SNEGSKA (reference sequence). This CDR3 is built from 14 residues. V was trimmed by 4 bases and J by 0 bases, leaving 10 bases between them.

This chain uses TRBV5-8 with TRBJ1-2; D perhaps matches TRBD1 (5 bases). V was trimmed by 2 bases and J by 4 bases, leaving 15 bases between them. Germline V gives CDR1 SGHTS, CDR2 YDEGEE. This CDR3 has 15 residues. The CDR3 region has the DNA TGTGCCAGCAGCTTTTGGGCCAGGGAGATCTATGGCTACACCTTC. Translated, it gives CASSFWAREIYGYTF.

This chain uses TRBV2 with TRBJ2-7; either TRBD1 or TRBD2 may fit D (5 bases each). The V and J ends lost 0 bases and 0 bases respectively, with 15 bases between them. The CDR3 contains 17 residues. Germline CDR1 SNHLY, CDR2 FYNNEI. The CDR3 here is CASSEAWRLDSSYEQYV. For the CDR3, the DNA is TGTGCCAGCAGTGAAGCGTGGAGGTTAGACAGCTCCTACGAGCAGTACGTC.

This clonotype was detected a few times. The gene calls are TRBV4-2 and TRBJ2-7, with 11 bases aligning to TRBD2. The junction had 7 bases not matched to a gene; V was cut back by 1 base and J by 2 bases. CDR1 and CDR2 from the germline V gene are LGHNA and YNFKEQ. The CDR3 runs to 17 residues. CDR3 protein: CASSQAAHSGGAYEQYF. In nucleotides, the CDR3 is TGTGCCAGCAGCCAAGCCGCCCATAGCGGGGGGGCCTACGAGCAGTACTTC.

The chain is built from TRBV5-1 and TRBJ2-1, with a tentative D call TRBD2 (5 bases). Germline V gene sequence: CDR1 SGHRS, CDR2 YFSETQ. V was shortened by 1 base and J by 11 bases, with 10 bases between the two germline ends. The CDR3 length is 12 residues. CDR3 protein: CASSLILAQQFF. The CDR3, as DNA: TGCGCCAGCAGCTTGATCCTAGCTCAGCAGTTCTTC. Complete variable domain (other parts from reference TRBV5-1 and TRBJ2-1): KAGVTQTPRYLIKTRGQQVTLSCSPISGHRSVSWYQQTPGQGLQFLFEYFSETQRNKGNFPGRFSGRQFSNSRSEMNVSTLELGDSALYLCASSLILAQQFFGPGTRLTVL.

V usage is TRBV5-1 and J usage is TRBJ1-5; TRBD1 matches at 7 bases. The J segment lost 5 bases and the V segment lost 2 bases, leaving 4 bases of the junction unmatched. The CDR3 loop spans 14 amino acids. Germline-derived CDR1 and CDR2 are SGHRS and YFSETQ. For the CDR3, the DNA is TGCGCCAGCAGCTTAGGGGGCCTCGATCAGCCCCAGCATTTT. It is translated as CASSLGGLDQPQHF.

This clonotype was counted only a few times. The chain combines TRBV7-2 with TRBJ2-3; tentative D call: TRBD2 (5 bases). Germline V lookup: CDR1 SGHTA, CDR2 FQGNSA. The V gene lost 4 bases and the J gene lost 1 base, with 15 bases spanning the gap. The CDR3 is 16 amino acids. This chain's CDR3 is CASSSLPGVRTDTQYF. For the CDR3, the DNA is TGTGCCAGCAGCTCCCTTCCCGGGGTGCGCACAGATACGCAGTATTTT.

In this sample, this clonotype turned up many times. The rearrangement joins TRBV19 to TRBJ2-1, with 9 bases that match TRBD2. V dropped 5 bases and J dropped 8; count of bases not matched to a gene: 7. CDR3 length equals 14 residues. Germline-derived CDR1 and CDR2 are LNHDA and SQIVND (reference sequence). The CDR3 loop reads CASSSRGGHDEQFF. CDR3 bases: TGTGCCAGTAGTTCGCGGGGGGGCCATGATGAGCAGTTCTTC.

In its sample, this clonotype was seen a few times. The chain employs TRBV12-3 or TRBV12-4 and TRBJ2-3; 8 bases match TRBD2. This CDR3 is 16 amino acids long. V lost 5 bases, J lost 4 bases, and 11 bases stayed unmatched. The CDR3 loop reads CASSPWTSLSADTQYF. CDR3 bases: TGTGCCAGCAGTCCCTGGACTAGCTTGTCGGCAGATACGCAGTATTTT.

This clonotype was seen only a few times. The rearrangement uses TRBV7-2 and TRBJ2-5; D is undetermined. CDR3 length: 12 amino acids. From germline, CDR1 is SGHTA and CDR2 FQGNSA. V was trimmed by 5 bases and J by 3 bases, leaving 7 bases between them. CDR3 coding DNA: TGTGCCAGCAGCATACCCGAAGAGACCCAGTACTTC. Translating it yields CASSIPEETQYF. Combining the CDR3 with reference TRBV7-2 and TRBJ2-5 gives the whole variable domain GAGVSQSPSNKVTEKGKDVELRCDPISGHTALYWYRQSLGQGLEFLIYFQGNSAPDKSGLPSDRFSAERTGGSVSTLTIQRTQQEDSAVYLCASSIPEETQYFGPGTRLLVL.

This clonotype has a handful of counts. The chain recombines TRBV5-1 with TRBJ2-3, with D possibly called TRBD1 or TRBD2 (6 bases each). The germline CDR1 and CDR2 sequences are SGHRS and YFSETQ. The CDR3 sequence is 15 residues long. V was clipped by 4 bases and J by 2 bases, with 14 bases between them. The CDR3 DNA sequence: TGCGCCAGCAGCGACCCGGGGGCCGCCACAGATACGCAGTATTTT. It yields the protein CASSDPGAATDTQYF.

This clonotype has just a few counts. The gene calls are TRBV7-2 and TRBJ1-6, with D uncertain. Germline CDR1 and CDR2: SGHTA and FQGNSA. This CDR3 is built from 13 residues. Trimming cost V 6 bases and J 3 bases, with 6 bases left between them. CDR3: CASRAIYNSPLHF. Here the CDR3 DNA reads TGTGCCAGCAGGGCCATCTATAATTCACCCCTCCACTTT.

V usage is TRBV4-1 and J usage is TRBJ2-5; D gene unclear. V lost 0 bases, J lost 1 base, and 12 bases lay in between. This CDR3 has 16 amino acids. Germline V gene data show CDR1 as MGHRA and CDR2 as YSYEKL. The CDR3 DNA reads TGCGCCAGCAGCCAAGACCTGACCCAAGTCCAAGAGACCCAGTACTTC. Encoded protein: CASSQDLTQVQETQYF.